Detailed here is one T cell receptor (beta chain). The antigen is undetermined. These data originate in a study of T cells after yellow fever vaccination. Germline CDR1 reads SNHLY; CDR2 reads FYNNEI. The CDR3 sequence is 15 residues long. Trimming cost V 9 bases and J 7 bases; bases outside gene matches: 10. TCRdb re-analysed the 5' RACE reads in MiXCR, keeping a single row per CDR3 protein. Here the sample spans 300,000 or so distinct CDR3 sequences, under 15% being singletons. Whole-study results and caveats: Any FACS-sorted repertoire could hold abundant clonotypes that contaminate it from the bulk population. Faster peaking, at day 5 versus 15, marked a secondary response that was weaker.

The chain carries TRBV2 and TRBJ1-4, with TRBD1 matching 11 bases. Material: CD4+ T cells sorted from PBMCs, obtained 45 days after the yellow fever booster vaccination. The TCR sequence derives from a man aged 25-45 years who received the YFV17D yellow fever vaccine. The CDR3: CARNKGGTGGEKLFF. Here the CDR3 DNA reads TGTGCCAGGAATAAAGGAGGGACAGGGGGTGAAAAACTGTTTTTT. The whole variable domain, remainder taken from reference TRBV2 and TRBJ1-4, is EPEVTQTPSHQVTQMGQEVILRCVPISNHLYFYWYRQILGQKVEFLVSFYNNEISEKSEIFDDQFSVERPDGSNFTLKIRSTKLEDSAMYFCARNKGGTGGEKLFFGSGTQLSVL.